The TCR beta chain described here comes from a study of type 1 regulatory T cells. Overall study context: This in vitro CD4 product, T-allo10, is enriched for Tr1 cells and alloantigen-specific.

One entry per CDR3 protein results from TCRdb running MiXCR on the reads. The sample includes more than 20,000 distinct CDR3 sequences, approximately 77% of them seen just once. From germline, CDR1 is LGHDT and CDR2 YNNKEL (reference sequence). Trimming removed 1 base from V and 4 bases from J, with 4 bases in between. The CDR3 consists of 12 residues. T-allo10 cells from the graft donor were described as anergic, host-alloantigen-specific, and alloantigen-specific suppressors. This clonotype was counted once. Its antigen is undetermined. This TCR was recovered from a human donor in good health. The V and J genes are TRBV3-1 and TRBJ2-5; no firm D call. Material: cultured T cells, either the whole culture or a sorted T cell fraction (not recorded which). Stated subset: Tr1-enriched cell product generated in vitro against host alloantigens. This CDR3 is CASSQVPETQYF. CDR3 DNA sequence: TGTGCCAGCAGCCAAGTCCCAGAGACCCAGTACTTC.